This TCR beta chain was retrieved from a study of T-cell memory formation after mild COVID-19. The wider study: TCR clusters were mostly donor specific.

The CDR3 has 16 residues. Germline-derived CDR1 and CDR2 are KGHDR and SFDVKD. V lost 4 bases, J lost 0 bases, and 14 bases lay in between. TCRdb reprocessed the 5' RACE reads via MiXCR and lists one record per CDR3 protein. Among roughly 280,000 distinct CDR3 sequences, under 8.5% were seen once, and the ten largest hold around a fifth. The chain couples TRBV24-1 to TRBJ2-5, with a tentative D call TRBD1 (6 bases). The source of this sequence is a man aged 18 to 30 who had mild COVID-19 (a few samples of this study predate the infection). Cell type and time point are not known. The specimen sequenced was PBMCs or a T cell subset sorted from them (not recorded which). CDR3 bases: TGTGCCACCAGTGAGGGAAACAGGGCGAACCAAGAGACCCAGTACTTC. Amino acids: CATSEGNRANQETQYF.